Below are 30 T cell receptor beta chains sequenced from a single sample in a study of T cell responses to AZD1222 COVID-19 vaccine (dated by TCRdb to the early 2020s). The meaning of the sample's time point label: baseline before first vaccination. Libraries were built with the immunoSEQ multiplex PCR assay. TCRdb holds this immuneACCESS table with in-frame rearrangements only. Some clones are missing; in checked studies, unresolved V genes explain under half, and the rest has no known cause. The sample records some 130,000 clones, approximately 85% of which are singletons. About 8% of the sample comes from the top ten. The sample was peripheral blood, taken on day 0 of AZD1222 vaccination. The receptors come from an adult in good health.

The rearrangement uses TRBV4-1 and TRBJ2-1; 10 nucleotides line up with TRBD2. Germline values: CDR1 MGHRA, CDR2 YSYEKL. V shed 8 bases and J 5 bases; nucleotides not matched to a gene: 9. The CDR3 contains 15 residues. CDR3 in amino acids: CASSASGSHNNEQFF. CDR3 nucleotides: TGCGCCAGCTCGGCTAGCGGGAGTCACAACAATGAGCAGTTCTTC.

The V gene is TRBV6-2 or TRBV6-3, the J gene TRBJ2-7; D gene unclear. Germline lookup yields CDR1 MNHEY and CDR2 SVGEGT. Trimming pared 5 bases from V and 6 bases from J, leaving 8 bases between. The CDR3 covers 11 residues. The chain's CDR3 is CASSRTAEQYF. The CDR3 DNA reads TGTGCCAGCAGTCGAACAGCCGAGCAGTACTTC.

This chain uses TRBV6-2 or TRBV6-3 with TRBJ2-1; D is unclear. CDR1 is MNHEY and CDR2 is SVGEGT in the germline V gene. Between the trimmed V and J ends, which lost 0 bases and 10 bases, there was a span of 7 bases. The CDR3 length is 12 residues. CDR3 residues: CASSYSGLEQFF. DNA of the CDR3: TGTGCCAGCAGTTACTCGGGGTTGGAGCAGTTCTTC.

This clone has only one observation. Other nucleotide sequences from this sample produce the same CDR3. This chain's CDR3 is CASSPLGAYEQYF. The DNA for the CDR3 is TGTGCCAGCTCACCGCTAGGGGCCTACGAGCAGTACTTC. The rearrangement links TRBV18 to TRBJ2-7; TRBD1 might be the D (5 bases). CDR3 length: 13 amino acids. Germline V gene sequence: CDR1 KGHSH, CDR2 LQKENI. Trimming pared 3 bases from V and 2 bases from J, leaving 8 bases between.

The V and J genes are TRBV5-1 and TRBJ1-1, with 7 positions matching TRBD1. V lost 3 bases to trimming and J lost 3 bases; unmatched junction nucleotides: 5. This CDR3 comprises 14 residues. Germline loops: CDR1 SGHRS, CDR2 YFSETQ. CDR3: CASSSGRGDTEAFF. CDR3 coding DNA: TGCGCCAGCAGCTCGGGCAGGGGGGACACTGAAGCTTTCTTT. The complete variable domain, with remaining parts taken from reference TRBV5-1 and TRBJ1-1, reads KAGVTQTPRYLIKTRGQQVTLSCSPISGHRSVSWYQQTPGQGLQFLFEYFSETQRNKGNFPGRFSGRQFSNSRSEMNVSTLELGDSALYLCASSSGRGDTEAFFGQGTRLTVV.

The V gene is TRBV5-1, the J gene TRBJ1-1; TRBD1 matches 7 bases. CDR1 is SGHRS, CDR2 YFSETQ, per germline. V dropped 4 bases and J dropped 4; count of bases not matched to a gene: 13. The CDR3 has 16 residues. The CDR3 DNA reads as TGCGCCAGCAGCGGCTGGGTAGGGGGCGGAAGCACTGAAGCTTTCTTT. It encodes CASSGWVGGGSTEAFF.

The chain has TRBV9 and TRBJ2-3, with a tentative D call TRBD2 (5 bases). CDR1 and CDR2 (germline): SGDLS, YYNGEE. V was pared by 0 bases and J by 5 bases, with 10 bases between. This CDR3 has 14 residues. The CDR3 region is CASSVGGVRDTQYF. The DNA for the CDR3 is TGTGCCAGCAGCGTAGGGGGAGTGAGAGATACGCAGTATTTT.

The J gene is TRBJ2-1, the V gene TRBV5-8; the match to TRBD2 covers 8 bases. Germline CDR1 reads SGHTS; CDR2 reads YDEGEE. CDR3 length: 16 amino acids. The V and J ends lost 3 bases and 0 bases, in that order; junction bases with no gene match: 5. In nucleotides, the CDR3 is TGTGCCAGCAGCTACTTCGGGGGGGGCTCCTACAATGAGCAGTTCTTC. This translates into CASSYFGGGSYNEQFF.

The V and J genes are TRBV6-4 and TRBJ1-6; perhaps TRBD1 as D (5 bases). The CDR3 covers 14 residues. CDR1 and CDR2 from the germline V gene are MRHNA and SNTAGT. Trimming removed 4 bases from V and 5 bases from J, with 9 bases in between. Here the CDR3 DNA reads TGTGCCAGCAGTGTCACAGGAGATAATTCACCCCTCCACTTT. Translated, it gives CASSVTGDNSPLHF.

The J gene is TRBJ2-1, the V gene TRBV5-1, with 9 nucleotides matching TRBD2. This CDR3 comprises 14 residues. V lost 2 bases to trimming and J lost 7 bases; unmatched junction nucleotides: 4. CDR1 and CDR2 from the germline V gene are SGHRS and YFSETQ. This CDR3 reads CASSLAGGGNEQFF. The CDR3 nucleotides read TGCGCCAGCAGCTTAGCGGGAGGAGGGAATGAGCAGTTCTTC.

In this sample, this clone turned up a few times. The CDR3 coding sequence is TGTGCCAGCAGCGCACAGGGGTCCCTGTCTAAAGAGACCCAGTACTTC. It translates to CASSAQGSLSKETQYF. The chain couples TRBV7-2 to TRBJ2-5; 7 bases match TRBD1. J lost 3 bases, V lost 5 bases, and 12 bases had no gene match. CDR1 SGHTA and CDR2 FQGNSA come from the germline V gene. The CDR3 consists of 16 residues.

The chain carries TRBV19 and TRBJ1-5; the match to TRBD1 covers 8 bases. J gave up 5 bases and V 5 bases, and 8 bases lay outside the gene matches. The germline CDR1 and CDR2 sequences are LNHDA and SQIVND (reference sequence). The CDR3 has 15 amino acids. The CDR3 sequence: CASSQLGTGDQPQHF. The CDR3 DNA reads TGTGCCAGTAGTCAACTGGGGACAGGCGATCAGCCCCAGCATTTT.

The chain employs TRBV24-1 and TRBJ1-1, with D maybe TRBD1 (5 bases). V was shortened by 8 bases and J by 0 bases, with 9 bases between the two germline ends. Germline loops: CDR1 KGHDR, CDR2 SFDVKD. The CDR3 runs to 13 residues. CDR3 nucleotide sequence: TGTGCCACCAAGGACAATATGAACACTGAAGCTTTCTTT. Translating it yields CATKDNMNTEAFF.

The chain couples TRBV27 to TRBJ1-2; TRBD1 matches 9 bases. CDR3 size: 14 residues. Germline V gene lookup returns CDR1 MNHEY and CDR2 SMNVEV (reference sequence). V lost 5 bases, J lost 8 bases, and 9 bases stayed unmatched. Written as DNA, the CDR3 is TGTGCCAGCAGTCCCACAGGGGGCTTGTGGGGCTACACCTTC. Protein: CASSPTGGLWGYTF.

This chain links TRBV10-3 with TRBJ2-1, with D tentatively TRBD1 (8 bases). The length of the CDR3 is 14 residues. V shed 8 bases and J shed 4 bases, with 15 bases lying between them. CDR1 is ENHRY and CDR2 is SYGVKD in the germline V gene. The CDR3 protein is CAIRGDRTYNEQFF. Here the CDR3 DNA reads TGTGCCATCCGGGGGGACAGGACATACAATGAGCAGTTCTTC.

The gene calls are TRBV6-5 and TRBJ2-6; D is undetermined. Germline CDR1 and CDR2: MNHEY and SVGAGI. V was pared by 7 bases and J by 2 bases, with 0 bases between. The CDR3 has 11 residues. The CDR3 bases are TGTGCCAGCACTGGGGCCAACGTCCTGACTTTC. It encodes CASTGANVLTF.

V and J are TRBV28 and TRBJ1-2; D is perhaps TRBD1 (6 bases). The CDR3 consists of 14 residues. The V end was cut by 2 bases, the J end by 8 bases, with 15 bases between. The germline CDR1 and CDR2 sequences are MDHEN and SYDVKM. The CDR3 is CASSLGPGVFGYTF. CDR3 DNA: TGTGCCAGCAGTTTAGGACCAGGGGTATTCGGCTACACCTTC.

The chain joins TRBV20-1 to TRBJ2-7; D call uncertain. V was cut by 2 bases and J by 7 bases, with 9 bases left in between. The CDR3 spans 11 residues. CDR1 DFQATT and CDR2 SNEGSKA come from the germline V gene (reference sequence). The chain's CDR3 is CSARRSSEQYF. As DNA, the CDR3 is TGCAGTGCTAGAAGGTCGTCTGAGCAGTACTTC.

The V call is TRBV18, the J call TRBJ1-1, with TRBD1 as a possible D gene (6 bases). The CDR3 consists of 15 residues. Germline CDR1 and CDR2: KGHSH and LQKENI. V was trimmed by 0 bases and J by 2 bases, leaving 10 bases between them. The CDR3 is CASSPPRGANTEAFF. CDR3 DNA: TGTGCCAGCTCACCACCGCGGGGGGCAAACACTGAAGCTTTCTTT.

V gene TRBV5-1 combines with J gene TRBJ1-2; the match to TRBD1 covers 7 bases. Trimming removed 0 bases from V and 6 bases from J; junction bases left unmatched: 2. CDR1 and CDR2 from the germline V gene are SGHRS and YFSETQ. The CDR3 runs to 13 residues. The CDR3 DNA follows: TGCGCCAGCAGCTTGGGCAGGGGGGATGGCTACACCTTC. The encoded protein is CASSLGRGDGYTF. Variable domain in full (rest from reference TRBV5-1 and TRBJ1-2): KAGVTQTPRYLIKTRGQQVTLSCSPISGHRSVSWYQQTPGQGLQFLFEYFSETQRNKGNFPGRFSGRQFSNSRSEMNVSTLELGDSALYLCASSLGRGDGYTFGSGTRLTVV.

This clone was counted a few times. The rearrangement uses TRBV7-9 and TRBJ1-2; D ambiguous. Germline V gives CDR1 SEHNR, CDR2 FQNEAQ (reference sequence). The V end lost 3 bases, the J end lost 4 bases, and 9 bases lay between the germline ends. The CDR3 loop spans 13 amino acids. Written as DNA, the CDR3 is TGTGCCAGCAGCTTTATAGACATCTATGGCTACACCTTC. Translated, it gives CASSFIDIYGYTF.

This chain uses TRBV6-5 with TRBJ2-1; D not resolved. The CDR3 sequence is 16 residues long. CDR1 is MNHEY, CDR2 SVGAGI, per germline. Trimming took 1 base from V and 6 from J, leaving 16 bases between them. This CDR3 reads CASSYLSAAWGNEQFF. The CDR3, as DNA: TGTGCCAGCAGTTACTTGTCTGCGGCCTGGGGCAATGAGCAGTTCTTC.

This clone has a single count. The chain couples TRBV4-1 to TRBJ1-5; 9 bases are a match to TRBD1. The CDR3 is made up of 15 amino acids. Germline V CDR1 and CDR2: MGHRA, YSYEKL. V lost 1 base and J lost 6; bases outside the gene matches: 4. The CDR3 bases are TGCGCCAGCAGCCAAGTCACAGGGGGCATTCAGCCCCAGCATTTT. Encoded protein: CASSQVTGGIQPQHF.

The chain has TRBV28 and TRBJ1-6; D is possibly TRBD1 (5 bases). The V gene's germline CDR1 is MDHEN and CDR2 SYDVKM. The CDR3 extends over 13 amino acids. Trimming cost V 8 bases and J 9 bases, with 14 bases left between them. The DNA of the CDR3 is TGTGCCAGCCTGCGGGGGGTTGGTTCACCCCTCCACTTT. It codes for CASLRGVGSPLHF. Full variable domain (missing parts from reference TRBV28 and TRBJ1-6): DVKVTQSSRYLVKRTGEKVFLECVQDMDHENMFWYRQDPGLGLRLIYFSYDVKMKEKGDIPEGYSVSREKKERFSLILESASTNQTSMYLCASLRGVGSPLHFGNGTRLTVT.

The V gene is TRBV7-2, the J gene TRBJ1-3; the D gene is possibly TRBD1 (5 bases). This CDR3 has 16 amino acids. With 5 bases removed from V and 0 bases from J, the gap between germline ends came to 14 bases. Germline V gene data show CDR1 as SGHTA and CDR2 as FQGNSA. CDR3 bases: TGTGCCAGCAGCCAGAGGGACCGAGGCTCTGGAAACACCATATATTTT. It translates to CASSQRDRGSGNTIYF.

The chain is built from TRBV24-1 and TRBJ2-1, with TRBD2 matching over 7 bases. With 4 bases clipped from V and 4 bases from J, the junction kept 6 bases outside the gene matches. Germline assignment: CDR1 KGHDR and CDR2 SFDVKD. The CDR3 is made up of 15 amino acids. The CDR3 nucleotides are TGTGCCACCAGTGACAATAGCGGGTGGTACAATGAGCAGTTCTTC. It translates to CATSDNSGWYNEQFF.

This sequence joins TRBV3-1 (or the pseudogene TRBV3-2) and TRBJ1-5; D might be TRBD1 (6 bases). Deletions cut 4 bases from V and 1 base from J, with 11 bases between. This CDR3 spans 15 amino acids. Germline CDR1 is LGHDT and CDR2 is YNNKEL (reference sequence). The CDR3 loop is CASSPTGLSNQPQHF. The CDR3 nucleotides read TGTGCCAGCAGCCCGACAGGTTTGAGCAATCAGCCCCAGCATTTT.

The V call is TRBV2, the J call TRBJ2-5; D is ambiguous. Looked up from germline, CDR1 is SNHLY and CDR2 is FYNNEI. The length of the CDR3 is 11 residues. Trimming took off 7 bases at V and 5 bases at J, with 8 bases between the two ends. Written as DNA, the CDR3 is TGTGCCAGCAAGATCGGGGAGACCCAGTACTTC. Translating it yields CASKIGETQYF.

The gene calls are TRBV28 and TRBJ1-2, with D unclear. The CDR3 covers 13 residues. Trimming removed 8 bases at V and 6 bases at J, with 16 bases between. Germline V gives CDR1 MDHEN, CDR2 SYDVKM. CDR3: CASEPGATNGYTF. The CDR3, as DNA: TGTGCCAGCGAGCCGGGTGCGACCAATGGCTACACCTTC.

The chain combines TRBV9 with TRBJ2-7, with a possible D match to TRBD2 (5 bases). This CDR3 is 14 amino acids long. V was trimmed by 0 bases and J by 3 bases, leaving 10 bases between them. Germline lookup yields CDR1 SGDLS and CDR2 YYNGEE. The CDR3 is CASSVGTSNYEQYF. CDR3 DNA sequence: TGTGCCAGCAGCGTAGGTACTAGTAACTACGAGCAGTACTTC.